This T cell receptor (beta chain) originates from a study of blood T cell repertoires in COVID-19. Whole-study context: Specimens from acute and convalescent COVID-19 originated in the United States, Italy and Spain. In each case, the material was cDNA or gDNA derived from T cells, B-cell-depleted T cells, or PBMCs.

In the study's own analysis: Reference gene primer amplification gave estimated nucleated cell counts. The table came from immunoSEQ multiplex PCR; TCRdb's copy has only in-frame clones and leaves some out. Clone size and the V and J calls come from that table; the DNA yielded D and trimming. Found here are some 400,000 clones, around 89% of them singletons; the top ten hold 6.5% to 8%. The CDR3 consists of 13 residues. CDR1 and CDR2 (germline): LGHDT, YNNKEL (reference sequence). V lost 1 base and J 1 base, leaving 3 bases between the germline ends. This TCR came from a young man with active or convalescent COVID-19. This chain joins TRBV3-1 (or the pseudogene TRBV3-2) and TRBJ2-3; D unresolved. The specimen was peripheral blood. The chain's CDR3 is CASSQGGTDTQYF. DNA for the CDR3: TGTGCCAGCAGCCAAGGAGGCACAGATACGCAGTATTTT.